The sequence of this T cell receptor (beta chain) was determined in a study of T cells in localized non-small cell lung cancer. Comment on this clone: Its antigen is not identified.

Produced via immunoSEQ multiplex PCR; TCRdb's table is partial and in-frame only. The sample has about 28,000 clones, 90% seen once; the top ten hold less than 1.1%. Study-wide results and caveats: A median of around 52 clones ranked among the top 100 in tumor appeared in adjacent lung. A raised T cell density in blood coincided with lengthier overall survival. Heterogeneity is still possible, as just one tumor region was sequenced. Uninvolved adjacent lung showed higher T cell clonality than tumor.

The V gene's germline CDR1 is SGHTA and CDR2 FQGNSA. V was trimmed by 3 bases and J by 1 base, leaving 9 bases between them. The CDR3 has 14 residues. The chain recombines TRBV7-2 with TRBJ1-1; TRBD1 is a possible D gene (6 bases). This TCR derives from a woman aged 40 to 75 with stage I lung adenocarcinoma. Sequenced here: peripheral blood, sampled before any cancer treatment. In nucleotides, the CDR3 is TGTGCCAGCAGCTTGGGGGGCGCGAACACTGAAGCTTTCTTT. Amino acids: CASSLGGANTEAFF.